Listed here are 32 T cell receptor beta chains from one sample, sequenced in a study of T cell repertoires in cytomegalovirus infection. In TCRdb, the reads were re-called with MiXCR into one record per CDR3 protein. The table lists over 450,000 distinct CDR3 sequences, over 9% of them singletons. Input material: PBMCs. The receptor set was obtained from a human donor in good health (CMV status not recorded). Some clones in this sample may be carry-over from other donors' samples.

This clonotype came up many times. The CDR3 DNA reads TGTGCCACCTCGCCCGCCGGGACAGCGCAAGAGACCCAGTACTTC. It yields the protein CATSPAGTAQETQYF. The chain employs TRBV24-1 and TRBJ2-5, with 7 bases fitting TRBD1. CDR3 length equals 15 residues. The trim removed 9 bases at V and 2 bases at J, leaving 11 bases unmatched. Looked up from germline, CDR1 is KGHDR and CDR2 is SFDVKD.

On this clonotype: This sequence may be a read error, since a much larger clone differs from it by one base. The chain is built from TRBV7-9 and TRBJ2-5; the D gene is possibly TRBD2 (6 bases). V was clipped by 2 bases and J by 9 bases, with 19 bases between them. Per the germline V gene, CDR1 is SEHNR and CDR2 is FQNEAQ (reference sequence). This CDR3 comprises 15 residues. The CDR3 spells CASSLTGDAAESQYF. DNA for the CDR3: TGTGCCAGCAGCTTAACGGGAGATGCGGCGGAGTCCCAGTACTTC. Supplemented by reference TRBV7-9 and TRBJ2-5, the full variable domain reads DTGVSQNPRHKITKRGQNVTFRCDPISEHNRLYWYRQTLGQGPEFLTYFQNEAQLEKSRLLSDRFSAERPKGSFSTLEIQRTEQGDSAMYLCASSLTGDAAESQYFGPGTRLLVL.

The sample holds a few counts of this clonotype. The chain has TRBV4-2 and TRBJ2-3; the match to TRBD1 covers 9 bases. Germline V gene data show CDR1 as LGHNA and CDR2 as YNFKEQ. The CDR3 is made up of 14 amino acids. With V trimmed by 0 bases and J by 9 bases, 4 bases remained unmatched. The CDR3 reads CASSQEGGTGTQYF. The CDR3 bases are TGTGCCAGCAGCCAAGAAGGAGGGACAGGGACGCAGTATTTT.

The chain links TRBV18 to TRBJ1-3; a weak D match, TRBD1 (6 bases). The CDR3 length is 16 residues. V was cut by 6 bases and J by 0 bases, with 15 bases left in between. CDR1 and CDR2 from the germline V gene are KGHSH and LQKENI. The chain's CDR3 is CASSNVRGSSGNTIYF. DNA of the CDR3: TGTGCCAGCTCCAACGTCAGGGGAAGCTCTGGAAACACCATATATTTT.

This clonotype was recorded many times. This chain joins TRBV6-4 and TRBJ2-1; 10 nucleotides align to TRBD2. The length of the CDR3 is 16 residues. Per the germline V gene, CDR1 is MRHNA and CDR2 is SNTAGT. V gave up 4 bases and J gave up 0 bases; unmatched junction bases: 3. CDR3 residues: CASSAASGSSYNEQFF. The CDR3 nucleotides are TGTGCCAGCAGTGCAGCTAGCGGGAGCTCCTACAATGAGCAGTTCTTC.

In its sample, this clonotype was seen many times. This sequence joins TRBV2 and TRBJ2-7, with a weak D call TRBD2 (5 bases). Trimming shortened V by 5 bases and J by 3 bases, and 17 bases separated the two germline ends. This CDR3 region has 15 residues. Germline CDR1 SNHLY, CDR2 FYNNEI. DNA for the CDR3: TGTGCCAGCAGTCCCCCAGGCACTAGTATCTACGAGCAGTACTTC. As protein: CASSPPGTSIYEQYF.

The chain carries TRBV12-3 or TRBV12-4 and TRBJ1-5; D remains unclear. The germline V and J ends were trimmed by 0 bases and 5 bases, with 5 bases remaining between them. The CDR3 runs 13 residues. CDR3 region: CASSLAYDQPQHF. CDR3 coding DNA: TGTGCCAGCAGTTTAGCGTATGATCAGCCCCAGCATTTT.

The table lists this clonotype with many counts. The rearrangement links TRBV19 to TRBJ1-5, with a tentative D call TRBD1 (5 bases). Trimming cost V 0 bases and J 7 bases, with 13 bases left between them. There are 15 residues in the CDR3. CDR1 and CDR2 (germline): LNHDA, SQIVND (reference sequence). The CDR3 is CASSIDREAGQPQHF. DNA for the CDR3: TGTGCCAGTAGTATAGACAGGGAAGCAGGACAGCCCCAGCATTTT. The full variable domain, its missing parts supplied by reference TRBV19 and TRBJ1-5, is DGGITQSPKYLFRKEGQNVTLSCEQNLNHDAMYWYRQDPGQGLRLIYYSQIVNDFQKGDIAEGYSVSREKKESFPLTVTSAQKNPTAFYLCASSIDREAGQPQHFGDGTRLSIL.

This clonotype was detected only a few times. The chain recombines TRBV5-1 with TRBJ1-2; 8 nucleotides line up with TRBD1. CDR1 and CDR2 from the germline V gene are SGHRS and YFSETQ. The CDR3 has 13 amino acids. Trimming cost V 4 bases and J 8 bases; bases outside gene matches: 7. Here the CDR3 reads CASSRTGLDGYTF. The CDR3 region has the DNA TGCGCCAGCAGCCGGACAGGGTTGGACGGCTACACCTTC.

This clonotype was seen repeatedly, ten times or more. V is TRBV27 and J is TRBJ1-5, with D maybe TRBD1 (6 bases). V lost 2 bases, J lost 3 bases, and 14 bases lay in between. This CDR3 is built from 16 residues. CDR1 MNHEY and CDR2 SMNVEV come from the germline V gene (reference sequence). The CDR3 spells CASSLRGGSVNQPQHF. In DNA, the CDR3 is TGTGCCAGCAGTTTAAGAGGGGGGTCTGTCAATCAGCCCCAGCATTTT.

This clonotype has ten or more counts. The chain links TRBV7-2 to TRBJ2-1, with unresolved D. Per germline, CDR1 SGHTA and CDR2 FQGNSA. The CDR3 has 12 residues. Trimming removed 5 bases from V and 6 bases from J, with 8 bases in between. The CDR3 is CASSLRPNEQFF. CDR3 nucleotide sequence: TGTGCCAGCAGCCTACGACCCAATGAGCAGTTCTTC.

The J gene is TRBJ2-5, the V gene TRBV5-1; D not resolved. V was pared by 0 bases and J by 2 bases, with 8 bases between. This CDR3 contains 14 residues. Germline V gene data show CDR1 as SGHRS and CDR2 as YFSETQ. CDR3: CASSLGRFQETQYF. The CDR3 coding sequence is TGCGCCAGCAGCTTGGGTCGTTTTCAAGAGACCCAGTACTTC. Filled out from reference TRBV5-1 and TRBJ2-5, the complete variable domain reads KAGVTQTPRYLIKTRGQQVTLSCSPISGHRSVSWYQQTPGQGLQFLFEYFSETQRNKGNFPGRFSGRQFSNSRSEMNVSTLELGDSALYLCASSLGRFQETQYFGPGTRLLVL.

The chain links TRBV10-3 to TRBJ2-7; 7 bases align to TRBD1. This CDR3 contains 13 residues. V shed 10 bases and J 2 bases; nucleotides not matched to a gene: 8. In germline, CDR1 is ENHRY, CDR2 SYGVKD. CDR3 sequence reads: CATRDSLTYEQYF. CDR3 sequence (DNA): TGTGCCACCCGGGACAGCTTAACCTACGAGCAGTACTTC.

There are many counts of this clonotype. V and J are TRBV19 and TRBJ1-1; 9 bases are a match to TRBD1. The trim removed 6 bases at V and 8 bases at J, leaving 4 bases unmatched. Germline V lookup: CDR1 LNHDA, CDR2 SQIVND (reference sequence). This CDR3 has 12 residues. The CDR3 nucleotides are TGTGCCAGTAGGAGACAGGGGGTCGAAGCTTTCTTT. Protein sequence: CASRRQGVEAFF.

This clonotype was seen many times. This chain uses TRBV7-2 with TRBJ2-1; 16 nucleotides align to TRBD2. With 5 bases clipped from V and 3 bases from J, the junction kept 4 bases outside the gene matches. This CDR3 contains 17 residues. CDR1 is SGHTA, CDR2 FQGNSA, per germline. CDR3 protein: CASSAGLAGGLYNEQFF. CDR3 DNA sequence: TGTGCCAGCAGCGCGGGACTAGCGGGAGGGCTCTACAATGAGCAGTTCTTC.

This clonotype occurred many times. This chain joins TRBV20-1 and TRBJ1-6; D ambiguous. Trimming stripped 4 bases from V and 0 bases from J, with 13 bases between. Germline V gene data show CDR1 as DFQATT and CDR2 as SNEGSKA (reference sequence). CDR3 size: 16 residues. CDR3 amino acids: CSAIAGLSSYNSPLHF. In DNA, the CDR3 is TGCAGTGCTATTGCGGGCCTGAGCTCCTATAATTCACCCCTCCACTTT.

This clonotype has only a few counts. This rearrangement joins TRBV19 to TRBJ1-1; the match to TRBD1 covers 7 bases. The germline CDR1 and CDR2 sequences are LNHDA and SQIVND (reference sequence). The CDR3 is 16 residues long. V shed 5 bases and J 0 bases; nucleotides not matched to a gene: 9. The CDR3 region has the DNA TGTGCCAGTAGTCCTCTGGAGGGGGCTATGAACACTGAAGCTTTCTTT. Its protein is CASSPLEGAMNTEAFF.

This clonotype was seen many times. V and J are TRBV15 and TRBJ2-2, with a weak D call TRBD2 (6 bases). V was shortened by 11 bases and J by 5 bases, with 15 bases between the two germline ends. Germline V gene lookup returns CDR1 LNHNV and CDR2 YYDKDF (reference sequence). This CDR3 is built from 13 residues. CDR3 region: CASRLEMTGELFF. The CDR3 bases are TGTGCCTCCCGACTAGAAATGACCGGGGAGCTGTTTTTT. The full variable domain, rest sourced from reference TRBV15 and TRBJ2-2, is DAMVIQNPRYQVTQFGKPVTLSCSQTLNHNVMYWYQQKSSQAPKLLFHYYDKDFNNEADTPDNFQSRRPNTSFCFLDIRSPGLGDTAMYLCASRLEMTGELFFGEGSRLTVL.

This clonotype was observed a handful of times. The genes are TRBV12-3 or TRBV12-4 and TRBJ1-5; D gene uncertain. The V end was cut by 3 bases, the J end by 2 bases, with 8 bases between. The CDR3 sequence is 14 residues long. In nucleotides, the CDR3 is TGTGCCAGCAGTTTCGTGAGGGGCAATCAGCCCCAGCATTTT. It codes for CASSFVRGNQPQHF.

This clonotype occurred a few times. The chain has TRBV20-1 and TRBJ2-7; TRBD2 agrees at 8 bases. Trimming at V came to 3 bases and at J to 0 bases, leaving 1 base not matched to a gene. The germline V gene has CDR1 DFQATT and CDR2 SNEGSKA (reference sequence). This CDR3 spans 13 amino acids. The CDR3 is CSASGGVSYEQYF. CDR3 coding DNA: TGCAGTGCTAGCGGGGGGGTCTCCTACGAGCAGTACTTC.

This clonotype came up many times. The rearrangement uses TRBV13 and TRBJ2-5; 11 nucleotides line up with TRBD1. V was pared by 5 bases and J by 5 bases, with 7 bases of the junction left unmatched. The germline V gene has CDR1 PRHDT and CDR2 FYEKMQ (reference sequence). The CDR3 is made up of 15 amino acids. The CDR3: CASSPTDRGLETQYF. DNA of the CDR3: TGTGCCAGCAGCCCAACGGACAGGGGGCTGGAGACCCAGTACTTC.

Ten or more counts support this clonotype. The CDR3 reads CASSSDSEGEKLFF. CDR3 nucleotides: TGTGCCAGCAGCTCGGACAGCGAAGGTGAAAAACTGTTTTTT. V and J are TRBV12-3 or TRBV12-4 and TRBJ1-4; possible D gene TRBD1, 6 bases. This CDR3 has 14 residues. V lost 6 bases and J lost 7, with 15 bases in between.

This clonotype was recorded at least ten times. This chain joins TRBV7-9 and TRBJ2-1; 12 bases fit TRBD2. The germline CDR1 and CDR2 sequences are SEHNR and FQNEAQ (reference sequence). CDR3 length: 15 amino acids. V shed 5 bases, J shed 4 bases, and the junction held 3 bases outside the gene matches. The CDR3: CASSTSGGRYNEQFF. The CDR3 DNA reads as TGTGCCAGCAGCACTAGCGGGGGGCGTTACAATGAGCAGTTCTTC.

The chain joins TRBV6-1 to TRBJ2-1, with 8 bases that match TRBD1. The CDR3 loop spans 19 amino acids. Losses at the gene ends were 4 bases for V and 0 bases for J; bases not matched to a gene: 14. Germline-derived CDR1 and CDR2 are MNHNS and SASEGT. In DNA, the CDR3 is TGTGCCAGCAGTGGCAAACCCGGGACAGGACGATTCTCCTACAATGAGCAGTTCTTC. Translating gives CASSGKPGTGRFSYNEQFF.

This clonotype showed up many times. The chain uses TRBV5-1 and TRBJ2-5; tentative D call: TRBD1 (6 bases). The V gene's germline CDR1 is SGHRS and CDR2 YFSETQ. There are 14 residues in the CDR3. V lost 3 bases, J lost 7 bases, and 16 bases lay in between. CDR3 coding DNA: TGCGCCAGCAGCTCCAGGGGTGAGGGGGTGACCCAGTACTTC. As protein: CASSSRGEGVTQYF.

The chain is built from TRBV11-1 and TRBJ2-5; D is possibly TRBD2 (6 bases). The CDR3 spans 15 residues. CDR1 SGHAT and CDR2 FQDESV come from the germline V gene (reference sequence). The germline V and J ends were trimmed by 5 bases and 5 bases, with 18 bases remaining between them. In nucleotides, the CDR3 is TGTGCCAGCAGCCCCGGGGGTGGCCGTGGGGAGACCCAGTACTTC. It specifies CASSPGGGRGETQYF.

This clonotype was observed at least ten times. The V call is TRBV20-1, the J call TRBJ1-1; the D gene is possibly TRBD1 (5 bases). The CDR3 extends over 15 amino acids. Trimming removed 0 bases from V and 0 bases from J, with 11 bases in between. Germline V gene lookup returns CDR1 DFQATT and CDR2 SNEGSKA (reference sequence). The CDR3: CSARDNGALNTEAFF. In DNA, the CDR3 is TGCAGTGCTAGAGATAATGGGGCCTTGAACACTGAAGCTTTCTTT.

This chain connects TRBV5-5 to TRBJ1-2, with D possibly being TRBD1 (5 bases). Trimming pared 0 bases from V and 7 bases from J, leaving 19 bases between. This CDR3 is 16 amino acids long. Germline assignment: CDR1 SGHKS and CDR2 YYEKEE (reference sequence). The DNA of the CDR3 is TGTGCCAGCAGCTTGGATTGGGCATCTGGGGCCATTGGCTACACCTTC. This encodes CASSLDWASGAIGYTF.

The CDR3 DNA reads as TGTGCCAGCAGTCTGCTGGGGAGCGGGGGGTACCAAGAGACCCAGTACTTC. This sequence encodes CASSLLGSGGYQETQYF. The chain joins TRBV6-6 to TRBJ2-5; the match to TRBD2 covers 9 bases. The CDR3 loop spans 17 amino acids. The V gene's germline CDR1 is MNHNY and CDR2 SVGAGI (reference sequence). V shed 5 bases and J 0 bases; nucleotides not matched to a gene: 10.

The chain employs TRBV23-1 and TRBJ1-5; D is perhaps TRBD1 (5 bases). TRBV23-1 is treated as an ORF (open reading frame) with a function not yet certain. CDR3 size: 16 residues. Trimming shortened V by 2 bases and J by 4 bases, and 15 bases separated the two germline ends. CDR3 protein: CASSQRGDGGNQPQHF. CDR3 coding DNA: TGCGCCAGCAGTCAACGGGGGGACGGTGGGAATCAGCCCCAGCATTTT.

V and J are TRBV19 and TRBJ2-1; the match to TRBD1 covers 8 bases. Trimming took 1 base from V and 14 from J; bases not matched to a gene: 4. The length of the CDR3 is 12 residues. Germline CDR1 is LNHDA and CDR2 is SQIVND (reference sequence). CDR3 region: CASSIGQGAEFF. The CDR3 bases are TGTGCCAGTAGTATAGGCCAGGGGGCCGAGTTCTTC.

In DNA form, the CDR3 reads TGTGCCAGCAGCTCTACAGGGGGACGGGAAAAACTGTTTTTT. This encodes CASSSTGGREKLFF. This chain connects TRBV3-1 to TRBJ1-4, with TRBD1 identical over 8 bases. CDR1 LGHDT and CDR2 YNNKEL come from the germline V gene (reference sequence). The CDR3 extends over 14 amino acids. The ends lost 5 bases at V and 8 bases at J; junction bases unmatched: 7.